These 8 T cell receptor beta chains were all obtained from the same sample, sequenced in a study of blood T cell repertoires in COVID-19. Using immunoSEQ multiplex PCR, the repertoire was profiled, and TCRdb retains in-frame clones only, with some absent. The sample has under 60,000 clones; 90% are singletons. Sequencing was carried out using peripheral blood. These receptors all come from a man aged 50 or older with acute or convalescent COVID-19.

The chain is built from TRBV2 and TRBJ2-5, with D possibly being TRBD2 (6 bases). CDR1 and CDR2 (germline): SNHLY, FYNNEI. The CDR3 length is 15 residues. The V end was cut by 7 bases, the J end by 2 bases, with 17 bases between. Here the CDR3 DNA reads TGTGCCAGCATCGCCAGACTAGGCACTCAAGAGACCCAGTACTTC. Residues: CASIARLGTQETQYF.

V gene TRBV9 combines with J gene TRBJ2-2, with TRBD2 as a possible D gene (6 bases). CDR3 length: 18 amino acids. Per germline, CDR1 SGDLS and CDR2 YYNGEE. The V gene lost 0 bases and the J gene lost 8 bases, with 23 bases spanning the gap. CDR3 region: CASSVERRVDLSTGELFF. The DNA for the CDR3 is TGTGCCAGCAGCGTAGAGAGGAGGGTAGACCTCTCCACTGGGGAGCTGTTTTTT.

The V gene is TRBV11-3, the J gene TRBJ2-7; TRBD1 is a possible D gene (5 bases). In germline, CDR1 is SGHNT, CDR2 YENEEA. CDR3 size: 14 residues. V was trimmed by 0 bases and J by 6 bases, leaving 12 bases between them. The CDR3 sequence is CASSLDPGFREQYF. The CDR3 nucleotides are TGTGCCAGCAGCTTAGATCCAGGGTTTCGCGAGCAGTACTTC. Looking up the rest from reference TRBV11-3 and TRBJ2-7 gives the full variable domain: EAGVVQSPRYKIIEKKQPVAFWCNPISGHNTLYWYLQNLGQGPELLIRYENEEAVDDSQLPKDRFSAERLKGVDSTLKIQPAELGDSAVYLCASSLDPGFREQYFGPGTRLTVT.

This sequence joins TRBV27 and TRBJ1-3; 9 nucleotides agree with TRBD1. CDR1 is MNHEY, CDR2 SMNVEV, per germline (reference sequence). CDR3 length: 14 residues. J lost 4 bases, V lost 6 bases, and 4 bases had no gene match. This chain's CDR3 is CASSPTGGGNTIYF. The CDR3 DNA reads TGTGCCAGCAGCCCGACAGGGGGAGGAAACACCATATATTTT.

This rearrangement joins TRBV6-6 to TRBJ2-7; TRBD1 matches at 8 bases. From germline, CDR1 is MNHNY and CDR2 SVGAGI (reference sequence). The V and J ends lost 0 bases and 4 bases, in that order; junction bases with no gene match: 8. This CDR3 contains 16 residues. For the CDR3, the DNA is TGTGCCAGCAGTTACTCCCGGACAGGGCCCCCTTACGAGCAGTACTTC. The encoded protein is CASSYSRTGPPYEQYF.

The chain combines TRBV6-2 or TRBV6-3 with TRBJ1-1; a possible D gene is TRBD1 (6 bases). V lost 5 bases and J 8 bases, leaving 12 bases between the germline ends. CDR1 and CDR2 from the germline V gene are MNHEY and SVGEGT. This CDR3 contains 12 residues. The CDR3 loop is CASSRGLGEAFF. The CDR3 bases are TGTGCCAGCAGTAGGGGGTTGGGGGAAGCTTTCTTT.

The rearrangement joins TRBV29-1 to TRBJ1-2; D is possibly TRBD1 (5 bases). From germline, CDR1 is SQVTM and CDR2 ANQGSEA. With 2 bases removed from V and 4 bases from J, the gap between germline ends came to 11 bases. The CDR3 is made up of 13 amino acids. CDR3 DNA sequence: TGCAGCGTTGAATCAAGGGGCGGCTATGGCTACACCTTC. It yields the protein CSVESRGGYGYTF.

J is TRBJ1-1 and V is TRBV3-1 (or the pseudogene TRBV3-2), with 8 bases lining up with TRBD1. This CDR3 is 13 amino acids long. CDR1 and CDR2 from the germline V gene are LGHDT and YNNKEL (reference sequence). The trim removed 7 bases at V and 3 bases at J, leaving 4 bases unmatched. In nucleotides, the CDR3 is TGTGCCAGCACCCGACAGGGGTACACTGAAGCTTTCTTT. Its translation is CASTRQGYTEAFF.